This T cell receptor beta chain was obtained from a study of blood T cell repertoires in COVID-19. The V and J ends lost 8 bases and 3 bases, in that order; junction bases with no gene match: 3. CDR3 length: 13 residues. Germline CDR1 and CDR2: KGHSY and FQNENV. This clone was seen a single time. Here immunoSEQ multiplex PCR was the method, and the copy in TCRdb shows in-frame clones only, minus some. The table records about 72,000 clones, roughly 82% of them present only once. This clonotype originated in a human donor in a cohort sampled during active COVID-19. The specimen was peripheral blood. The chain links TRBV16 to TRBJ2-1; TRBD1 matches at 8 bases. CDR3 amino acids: CASRGQDYNEQFF. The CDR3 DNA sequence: TGTGCCAGCCGGGGACAGGACTACAATGAGCAGTTCTTC.